Listed below are T cell receptor beta chains from one sample, sequenced in a study of cytomegalovirus exposure and HLA in healthy donors. Produced via immunoSEQ multiplex PCR; TCRdb's table is partial and in-frame only. The sample consists of some 120,000 clones, almost 90% of them appearing once. Sequenced input: PBMCs. Every receptor here comes from a young man in good health and CMV-seronegative. Each CDR3 is given with its conserved first and last residue. Fields, in order: J gene, V gene, CDR3 protein.

TRBJ1-5	TRBV6-6	CASIRDRLNQPQHF
TRBJ2-2	TRBV7-6	CASTLAGVAGELFF
TRBJ2-3	TRBV7-8	CASSLEGLAGFTDTQYF
TRBJ2-3	TRBV7-9	CASSEDNSRGTQYF
TRBJ2-7	TRBV2	CASSRRESSYEQYF
TRBJ2-3	TRBV6-5	CASSSLGQGPDTQYF
TRBJ1-5	TRBV6-1	CASSEGRRGLQPQHF
TRBJ2-7	TRBV19	CASRHTGGFYEQYF
TRBJ2-2	TRBV18	CASSPPQGAMRAGELFF
TRBJ2-1	TRBV6-1	CASSTWTATEQFF
TRBJ2-7	TRBV19	CASAPGQGYEQYF
TRBJ1-6	TRBV5-4	CASSPQGVSPLHF
TRBJ2-7	TRBV19	CASSQFDRVSGEQYF
TRBJ1-1	TRBV6-5	CASSKQTRNTEAFF
TRBJ1-1	TRBV29-1	CSVRTGRSTEAFF
TRBJ2-5	TRBV7-2	CASSYRGGETQYF